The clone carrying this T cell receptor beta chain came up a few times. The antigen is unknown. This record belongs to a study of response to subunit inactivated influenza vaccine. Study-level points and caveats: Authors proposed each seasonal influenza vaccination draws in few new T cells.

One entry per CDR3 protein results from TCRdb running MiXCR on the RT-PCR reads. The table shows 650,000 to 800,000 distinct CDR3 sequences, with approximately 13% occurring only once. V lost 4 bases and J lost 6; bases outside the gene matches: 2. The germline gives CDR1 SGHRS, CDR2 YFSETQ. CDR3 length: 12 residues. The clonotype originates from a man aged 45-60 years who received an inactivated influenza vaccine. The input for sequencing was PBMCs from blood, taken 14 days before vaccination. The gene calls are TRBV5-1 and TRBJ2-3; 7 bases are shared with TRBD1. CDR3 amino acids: CASSATGDTQYF. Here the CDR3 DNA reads TGCGCCAGCAGCGCGACAGGGGATACGCAGTATTTT.